This TCR beta chain was identified during a study of T cells after yellow fever vaccination. Study-level findings and limits: Faster peaking, at day 5 versus 15, marked a secondary response that was weaker.

The CDR3 consists of 14 residues. The V end lost 5 bases, the J end lost 8 bases, and 16 bases lay between the germline ends. In germline, CDR1 is SEHNR, CDR2 FQNEAQ (reference sequence). TCRdb itself ran the 5' RACE reads through MiXCR, one entry per CDR3 protein. The sample has roughly 240,000 distinct CDR3 sequences, approximately 6.3% seen once; the top ten hold approximately 0.99%. With respect to this clonotype: Its specificity is unknown.

The rearrangement links TRBV7-9 to TRBJ2-1; unclear D gene. Sequenced material: CD4+ T cells sorted from PBMCs, taken on the day of the yellow fever booster vaccination. The origin of this receptor is a man aged 25-45 years who received the YFV17D yellow fever vaccine. The CDR3 region has the DNA TGTGCCAGCAGCACCGAATTTTCCCCCCATGAGCAGTTCTTC. Translated, it gives CASSTEFSPHEQFF.